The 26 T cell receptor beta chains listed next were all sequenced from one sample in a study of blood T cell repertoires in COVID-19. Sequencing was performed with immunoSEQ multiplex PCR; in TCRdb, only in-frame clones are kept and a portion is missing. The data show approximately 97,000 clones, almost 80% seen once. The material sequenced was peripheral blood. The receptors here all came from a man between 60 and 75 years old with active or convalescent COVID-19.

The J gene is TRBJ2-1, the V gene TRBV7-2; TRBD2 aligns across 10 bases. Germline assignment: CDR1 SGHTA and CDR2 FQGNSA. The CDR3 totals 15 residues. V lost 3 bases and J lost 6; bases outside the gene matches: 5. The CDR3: CASSFTSGRANEQFF. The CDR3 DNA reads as TGTGCCAGCAGCTTCACGAGCGGGAGGGCCAATGAGCAGTTCTTC.

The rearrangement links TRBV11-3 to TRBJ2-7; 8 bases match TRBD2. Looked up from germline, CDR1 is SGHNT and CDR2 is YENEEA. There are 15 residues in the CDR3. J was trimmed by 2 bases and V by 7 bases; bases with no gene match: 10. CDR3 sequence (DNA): TGTGCCAGCACCCAACCAGCGGGAGTGGCCTACGAGCAGTACTTC. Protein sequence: CASTQPAGVAYEQYF.

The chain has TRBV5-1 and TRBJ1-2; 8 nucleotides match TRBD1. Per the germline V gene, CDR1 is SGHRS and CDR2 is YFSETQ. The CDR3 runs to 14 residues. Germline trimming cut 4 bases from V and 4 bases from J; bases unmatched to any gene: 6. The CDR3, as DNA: TGCGCCAGCAGCGGAATTACAGGGGGCTATGGCTACACCTTC. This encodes CASSGITGGYGYTF.

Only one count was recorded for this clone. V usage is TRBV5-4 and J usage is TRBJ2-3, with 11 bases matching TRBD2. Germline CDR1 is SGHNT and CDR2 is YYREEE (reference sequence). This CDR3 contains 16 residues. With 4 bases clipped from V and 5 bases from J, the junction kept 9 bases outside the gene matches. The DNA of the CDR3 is TGTGCCAGCAGCCCCCGACTAGCGGGAAGTGGAGATACGCAGTATTTT. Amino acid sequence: CASSPRLAGSGDTQYF.

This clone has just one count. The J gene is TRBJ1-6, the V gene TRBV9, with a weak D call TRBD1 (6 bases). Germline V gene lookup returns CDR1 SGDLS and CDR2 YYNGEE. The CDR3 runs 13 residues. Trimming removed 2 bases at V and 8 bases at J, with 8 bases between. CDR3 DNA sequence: TGTGCCAGCAGCGTCAAGGGGGATTCACCCCTCCACTTT. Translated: CASSVKGDSPLHF.

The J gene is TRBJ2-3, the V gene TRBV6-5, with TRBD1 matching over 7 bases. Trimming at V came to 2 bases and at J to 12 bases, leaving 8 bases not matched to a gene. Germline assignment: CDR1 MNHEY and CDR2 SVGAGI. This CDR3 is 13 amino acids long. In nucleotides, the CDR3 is TGTGCCAGCAGTTACGAGAGGGGGCCTAAACAGTATTTT. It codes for CASSYERGPKQYF.

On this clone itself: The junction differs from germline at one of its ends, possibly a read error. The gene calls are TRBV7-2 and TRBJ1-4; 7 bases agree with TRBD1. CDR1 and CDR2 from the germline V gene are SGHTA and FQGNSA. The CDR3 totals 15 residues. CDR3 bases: TGTGCCAGCAGCCCATCGGGACAGCCTAAGGAAAAACTGTTTTTT. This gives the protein CASSPSGQPKEKLFF.

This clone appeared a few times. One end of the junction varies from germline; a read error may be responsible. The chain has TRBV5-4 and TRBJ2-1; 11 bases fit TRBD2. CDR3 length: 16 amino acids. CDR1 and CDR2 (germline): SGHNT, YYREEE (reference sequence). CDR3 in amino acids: CASSLGLAVSYNEQFF. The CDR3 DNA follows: TGTGCCAGCAGTTTGGGACTAGCGGTTTCCTACAATGAGCAGTTCTTC.

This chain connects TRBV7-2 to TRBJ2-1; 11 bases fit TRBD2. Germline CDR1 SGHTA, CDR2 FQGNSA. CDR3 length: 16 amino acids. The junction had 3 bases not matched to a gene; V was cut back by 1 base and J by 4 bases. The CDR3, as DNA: TGTGCCAGCAGCTTAGTGTGGACTAGCGGGTACAATGAGCAGTTCTTC. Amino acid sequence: CASSLVWTSGYNEQFF.

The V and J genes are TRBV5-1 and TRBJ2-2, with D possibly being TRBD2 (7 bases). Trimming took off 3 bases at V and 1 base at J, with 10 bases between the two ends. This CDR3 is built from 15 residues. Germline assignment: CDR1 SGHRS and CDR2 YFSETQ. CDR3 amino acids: CASSSAGQNTGELFF. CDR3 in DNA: TGCGCCAGCAGCTCAGCGGGACAGAACACCGGGGAGCTGTTTTTT.

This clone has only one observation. CDR3 amino acids: CASRLTTSGTYEQYV. Written as DNA, the CDR3 is TGCGCCAGCAGATTGACCACTAGCGGAACCTACGAGCAGTACGTC. The rearrangement joins TRBV5-1 to TRBJ2-7, with 8 bases lining up with TRBD2. V dropped 5 bases and J dropped 2; count of bases not matched to a gene: 9. The CDR3 totals 15 residues. Germline loops: CDR1 SGHRS, CDR2 YFSETQ.

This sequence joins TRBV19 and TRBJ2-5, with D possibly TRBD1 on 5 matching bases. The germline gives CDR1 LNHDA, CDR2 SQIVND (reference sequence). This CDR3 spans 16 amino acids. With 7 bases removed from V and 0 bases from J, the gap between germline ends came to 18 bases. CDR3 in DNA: TGTGCCAGTACCCCTGGGGCACTCCGGCACCAAGAGACCCAGTACTTC. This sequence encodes CASTPGALRHQETQYF.

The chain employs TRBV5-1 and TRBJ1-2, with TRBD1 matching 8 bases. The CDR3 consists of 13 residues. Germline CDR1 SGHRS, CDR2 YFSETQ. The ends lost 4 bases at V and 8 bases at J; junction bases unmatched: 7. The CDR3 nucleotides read TGCGCCAGCAGCACGGGACAGGAGGTCGGCTACACCTTC. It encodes CASSTGQEVGYTF.

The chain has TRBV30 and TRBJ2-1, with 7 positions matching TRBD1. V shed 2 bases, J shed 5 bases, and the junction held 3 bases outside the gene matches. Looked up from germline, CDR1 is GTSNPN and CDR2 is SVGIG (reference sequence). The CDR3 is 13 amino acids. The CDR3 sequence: CAWSRTGDNEQFF. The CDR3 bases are TGTGCCTGGAGTAGGACAGGCGACAATGAGCAGTTCTTC.

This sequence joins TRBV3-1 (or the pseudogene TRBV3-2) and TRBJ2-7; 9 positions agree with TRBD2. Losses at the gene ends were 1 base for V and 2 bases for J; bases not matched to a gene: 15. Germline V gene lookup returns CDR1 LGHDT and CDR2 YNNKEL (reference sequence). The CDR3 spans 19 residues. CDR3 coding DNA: TGTGCCAGCAGCCAAGTCGGTGGCGGGAGGGCCGTACAGGCCTACGAGCAGTACTTC. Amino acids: CASSQVGGGRAVQAYEQYF.

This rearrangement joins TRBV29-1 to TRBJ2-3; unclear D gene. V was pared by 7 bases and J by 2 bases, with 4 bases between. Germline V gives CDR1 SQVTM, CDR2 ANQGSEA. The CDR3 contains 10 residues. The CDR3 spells CSAYTDTQYF. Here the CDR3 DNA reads TGCAGCGCTTACACAGATACGCAGTATTTT.

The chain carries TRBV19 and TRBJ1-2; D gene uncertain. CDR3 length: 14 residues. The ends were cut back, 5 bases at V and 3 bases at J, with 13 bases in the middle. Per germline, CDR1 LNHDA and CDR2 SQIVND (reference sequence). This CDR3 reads CASSPLSLDYGYTF. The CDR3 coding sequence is TGTGCCAGTAGTCCCCTATCCCTTGACTATGGCTACACCTTC.

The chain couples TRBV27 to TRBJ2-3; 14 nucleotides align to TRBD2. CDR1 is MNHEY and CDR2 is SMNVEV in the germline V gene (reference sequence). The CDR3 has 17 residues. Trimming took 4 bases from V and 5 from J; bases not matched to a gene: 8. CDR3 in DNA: TGTGCCAGCAGTTCCCGACTAGCGGGAGGGTTTGGAGATACGCAGTATTTT. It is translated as CASSSRLAGGFGDTQYF.

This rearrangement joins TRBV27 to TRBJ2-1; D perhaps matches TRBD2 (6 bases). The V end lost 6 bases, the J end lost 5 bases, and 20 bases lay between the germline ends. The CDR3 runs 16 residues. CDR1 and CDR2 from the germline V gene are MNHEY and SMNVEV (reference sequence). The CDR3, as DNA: TGTGCCAGCAGCTCGACCCGGACTGGACTAAACAATGAGCAGTTCTTC. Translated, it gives CASSSTRTGLNNEQFF.

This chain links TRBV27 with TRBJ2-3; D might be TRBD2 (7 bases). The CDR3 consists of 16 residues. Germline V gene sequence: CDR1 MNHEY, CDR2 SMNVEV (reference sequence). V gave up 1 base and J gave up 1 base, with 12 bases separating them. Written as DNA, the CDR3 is TGTGCCAGCAGTTTATTGGGGGGGCAGCGCACAGATACGCAGTATTTT. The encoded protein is CASSLLGGQRTDTQYF.

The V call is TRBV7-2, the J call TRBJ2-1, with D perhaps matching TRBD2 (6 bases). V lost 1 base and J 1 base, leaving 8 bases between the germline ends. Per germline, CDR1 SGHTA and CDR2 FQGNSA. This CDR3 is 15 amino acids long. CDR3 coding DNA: TGTGCCAGCAGCTTAGTCCGGGAGTCCTACAATGAGCAGTTCTTC. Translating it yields CASSLVRESYNEQFF.

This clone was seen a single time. CDR3 amino acids: CAAGGLSAEQFF. The CDR3 bases are TGTGCCGCGGGCGGGTTATCGGCTGAGCAGTTCTTC. The chain recombines TRBV19 with TRBJ2-1; possibly TRBD2 for D (5 bases). Per the germline V gene, CDR1 is LNHDA and CDR2 is SQIVND (reference sequence). Between the trimmed V and J ends, which lost 11 bases and 9 bases, there was a span of 17 bases. The CDR3 totals 12 residues.

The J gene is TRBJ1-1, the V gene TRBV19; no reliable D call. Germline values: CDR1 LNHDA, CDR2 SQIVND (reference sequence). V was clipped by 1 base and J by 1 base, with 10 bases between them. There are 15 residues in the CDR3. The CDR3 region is CASSIGGGRNTEAFF. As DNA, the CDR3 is TGTGCCAGTAGTATAGGGGGAGGCCGGAACACTGAAGCTTTCTTT.

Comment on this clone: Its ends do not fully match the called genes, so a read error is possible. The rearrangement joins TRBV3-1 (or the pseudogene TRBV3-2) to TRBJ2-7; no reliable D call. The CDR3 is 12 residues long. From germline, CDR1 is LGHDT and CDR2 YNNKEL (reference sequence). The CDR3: CASSQDKAITNF. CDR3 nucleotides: TGTGCCAGCAGCCAAGATAAAGCGATTACGAACTTC.

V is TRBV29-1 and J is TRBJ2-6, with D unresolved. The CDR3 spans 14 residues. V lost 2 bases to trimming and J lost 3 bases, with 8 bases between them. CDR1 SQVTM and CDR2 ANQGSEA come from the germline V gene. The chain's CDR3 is CSVEYPYGANVLTF. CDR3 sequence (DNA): TGCAGCGTTGAATATCCTTATGGGGCCAACGTCCTGACTTTC.

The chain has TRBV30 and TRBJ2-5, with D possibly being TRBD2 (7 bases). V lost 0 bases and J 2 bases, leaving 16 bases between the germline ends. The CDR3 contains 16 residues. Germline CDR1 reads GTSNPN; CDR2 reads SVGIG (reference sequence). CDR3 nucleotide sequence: TGTGCCTGGAGTGTACATGGGGGGGCTGGGCAAGAGACCCAGTACTTC. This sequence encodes CAWSVHGGAGQETQYF.